The source of this T cell receptor (beta chain) is a study of blood T cells in healthy people across ages. This clonotype has a handful of counts. The antigen is not known. Germline CDR1 and CDR2: SNHLY and FYNNEI. The CDR3 has 14 amino acids. Trimming removed 8 bases from V and 8 bases from J, with 16 bases in between. Whole-study findings and limits: CMV status of donors was not determined, possibly confounding expanded clonotype changes.

A sample-barcoded 5' primer and a J-beta primer mix were used in a second PCR of roughly 7 to 12 cycles. Each CDR3 protein is one row after TCRdb ran MiXCR on the 5' RACE reads. The sample shows approximately 780,000 distinct CDR3 sequences, 25% to 30% of them seen only once. These same records also appear under a second study, on T cells of mothers and their children.

Sequenced sample: blood. The V gene is TRBV2, the J gene TRBJ1-6, with D possibly being TRBD1 (5 bases). This clonotype was sampled from a boy aged 10-17 years in good health. CDR3 sequence (DNA): TGTGCCAGCTATAGGGACCCGAGGGATTCACCCCTCCACTTT. This encodes CASYRDPRDSPLHF.